These T cell receptor beta chains were read from a single sample in a study of cytomegalovirus exposure and HLA in healthy donors. Clones were sequenced by immunoSEQ multiplex PCR, and TCRdb holds only the in-frame ones, with some missing. Its table records about 70,000 clones. Specimen: PBMCs. Source of these receptors: a female donor in good health and CMV-seropositive. Each CDR3 is given with its conserved first and last residue. A D gene is named only where the DNA matches it firmly.

>TRBJ2-1|TRBV4-1|-
CASSTGDNEQFF
TGCGCCAGCAGCACCGGGGACAATGAGCAGTTCTTC
>TRBJ2-5|TRBV5-1|TRBD1
CASSTGTGKTNQETQYF
TGCGCCAGCAGCACTGGGACAGGCAAAACGAACCAAGAGACCCAGTACTTC
>TRBJ2-2|TRBV7-6|-
CASSPGWSARGTGELFF
TGTGCCAGCAGCCCCGGTTGGAGCGCCCGGGGTACCGGGGAGCTGTTTTTT
>TRBJ2-5|TRBV7-2|-
CASSLESRYQETQYF
TGTGCCAGCAGCTTAGAATCCCGGTACCAAGAGACCCAGTACTTC
>TRBJ2-5|TRBV28|TRBD1
CASSSTGGQETQYF
TGTGCCAGCAGCTCGACAGGGGGTCAAGAGACCCAGTACTTC
>TRBJ2-3|TRBV5-4|TRBD1
CASSRQGATDTQYF
TGTGCCAGCAGCCGACAGGGAGCCACAGATACGCAGTATTTT
>TRBJ2-7|TRBV28|-
CASSQTSYEQYF
TGTGCCAGCAGCCAAACATCTTACGAGCAGTACTTC
>TRBJ2-3|TRBV29-1|-
CSVEVSGADTQYF
TGCAGCGTTGAAGTAAGTGGAGCAGATACGCAGTATTTT
>TRBJ1-4|TRBV4-3|TRBD1
CASSRSQGANEKLFF
TGCGCCAGCAGTCGTTCCCAGGGGGCTAATGAAAAACTGTTTTTT
>TRBJ1-5|TRBV19|-
CASSIDPPTTPNNQPQHF
TGTGCCAGTAGTATAGACCCCCCGACAACCCCAAACAATCAGCCCCAGCATTTT
>TRBJ2-1|TRBV6-5|-
CASSSPAGVTEQFF
TGTGCCAGCAGTTCACCCGCAGGGGTCACTGAGCAGTTCTTC
>TRBJ1-4|TRBV14|TRBD1
CASSHSGQSSRKLFF
TGTGCCAGCAGCCACTCGGGACAGTCATCGAGAAAACTGTTTTTT
>TRBJ1-2|TRBV6-6|-
CASRGRANYGYTF
TGTGCCAGCAGGGGCAGGGCTAACTATGGCTACACCTTC
>TRBJ1-5|TRBV7-9|-
CASSFLDQPQHF
TGTGCCAGCAGCTTTTTAGATCAGCCCCAGCATTTT
>TRBJ1-1|TRBV28|-
CASSSRAPAGFDEAFF
TGTGCCAGCAGTTCCAGAGCCCCGGCGGGGTTTGATGAAGCTTTCTTT
>TRBJ1-4|TRBV28|TRBD1
CASSSGTGWENEKLFF
TGTGCCAGCAGTTCCGGGACAGGGTGGGAGAATGAAAAACTGTTTTTT